This T cell receptor beta chain appears in the sequencing data of a study of blood T cell repertoires in COVID-19. Across the study: Acute and convalescent COVID-19 specimens originated in the United States, Italy and Spain. Nucleic acid was either cDNA or gDNA, and it came from T cells, B-cell-depleted T cells, or PBMCs.

Losses at the gene ends were 5 bases for V and 3 bases for J; bases not matched to a gene: 3. The CDR3 length is 13 residues. Germline V gene sequence: CDR1 MNHEY, CDR2 SVGEGT. Original methodology: By means of reference gene primer amplification, nucleated cell counts were estimated. TCRdb keeps only in-frame clones here, not all; method: immunoSEQ multiplex PCR. The DNA was the basis for D and trimming; V, J and clone size are from that table. The sample records over 200,000 clones, 89% being singletons. The rearrangement links TRBV6-2 or TRBV6-3 to TRBJ1-1; 7 bases are a match to TRBD1. The sample taken for sequencing was peripheral blood. This sequence was found in a woman between 40 and 50 years old with acute or convalescent COVID-19. The CDR3 DNA follows: TGTGCCAGCAGTAATCAGGGGGACACTGAAGCTTTCTTT. Protein product: CASSNQGDTEAFF.